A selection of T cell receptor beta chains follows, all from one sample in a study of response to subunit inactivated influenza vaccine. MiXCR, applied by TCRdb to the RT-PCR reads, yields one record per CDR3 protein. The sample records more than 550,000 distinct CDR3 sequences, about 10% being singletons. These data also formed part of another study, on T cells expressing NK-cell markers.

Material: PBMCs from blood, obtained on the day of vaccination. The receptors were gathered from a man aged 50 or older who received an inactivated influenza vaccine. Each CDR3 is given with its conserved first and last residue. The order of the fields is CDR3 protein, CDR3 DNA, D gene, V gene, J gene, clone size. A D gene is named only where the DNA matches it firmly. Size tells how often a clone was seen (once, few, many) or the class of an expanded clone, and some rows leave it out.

CDR3aa: CASSEMEGGLNEQFF
CDR3nt: TGTGCCAGCAGTGAAATGGAGGGCGGGCTCAATGAGCAGTTCTTC
d_gene: .
v_gene: TRBV2
j_gene: TRBJ2-1
abundance: .

CDR3aa: CASSVPSGGAHEQFF
CDR3nt: TGTGCCAGCAGTGTTCCTAGCGGGGGGGCCCATGAGCAGTTCTTC
d_gene: TRBD2
v_gene: TRBV2
j_gene: TRBJ2-1
abundance: many

CDR3aa: CASSFQGMDTQYF
CDR3nt: TGTGCCAGCAGTTTTCAAGGGATGGATACGCAGTATTTT
d_gene: .
v_gene: TRBV12-3/TRBV12-4
j_gene: TRBJ2-3
abundance: .

CDR3aa: CASSRTSGEGYEQYF
CDR3nt: TGTGCCAGCAGCCGGACTAGCGGGGAGGGCTACGAGCAGTACTTC
d_gene: TRBD2
v_gene: TRBV9
j_gene: TRBJ2-7
abundance: few

CDR3aa: CASSTNRGPSYEQYF
CDR3nt: TGTGCCAGCAGCACCAACAGGGGCCCCTCCTACGAGCAGTACTTC
d_gene: TRBD1
v_gene: TRBV6-1
j_gene: TRBJ2-7
abundance: few

CDR3aa: CASSLGPFAYEQYF
CDR3nt: TGTGCCAGCAGCCTAGGGCCCTTCGCCTACGAGCAGTACTTC
d_gene: .
v_gene: TRBV7-8
j_gene: TRBJ2-7
abundance: many

CDR3aa: CSARSIGGQETQYF
CDR3nt: TGCAGTGCTAGATCGATTGGGGGCCAAGAGACCCAGTACTTC
d_gene: .
v_gene: TRBV20-1
j_gene: TRBJ2-5
abundance: .

CDR3aa: CASSLDPRDRTSRTF
CDR3nt: TGTGCCAGCAGCTTAGATCCCCGGGACAGGACGTCTCGCACCTTC
d_gene: TRBD1
v_gene: TRBV11-2
j_gene: TRBJ1-2
abundance: .

CDR3aa: CASSPSNTGELFF
CDR3nt: TGTGCCAGCTCACCATCGAACACCGGGGAGCTGTTTTTT
d_gene: .
v_gene: TRBV18
j_gene: TRBJ2-2
abundance: many

CDR3aa: CASSQVVDRSYEQYF
CDR3nt: TGCGCCAGCAGCCAAGTTGTGGACAGGAGCTACGAGCAGTACTTC
d_gene: TRBD1
v_gene: TRBV4-3
j_gene: TRBJ2-7
abundance: .

CDR3aa: CASRPPLKGNSPLHF
CDR3nt: TGTGCCAGCAGGCCACCCCTAAAAGGGAATTCACCCCTCCACTTT
d_gene: .
v_gene: TRBV27
j_gene: TRBJ1-6
abundance: few

CDR3aa: CSGAGQGHTEAFF
CDR3nt: TGCAGCGGCGCGGGACAGGGGCACACTGAAGCTTTCTTT
d_gene: TRBD1
v_gene: TRBV29-1
j_gene: TRBJ1-1
abundance: few

CDR3aa: CSARETAFNEKLFF
CDR3nt: TGCAGTGCTAGAGAGACAGCCTTTAATGAAAAACTGTTTTTT
d_gene: .
v_gene: TRBV20-1
j_gene: TRBJ1-4
abundance: .

CDR3aa: CSARAGRVVTGELFF
CDR3nt: TGCAGTGCTAGAGCAGGCCGGGTTGTCACCGGGGAGCTGTTTTTT
d_gene: .
v_gene: TRBV20-1
j_gene: TRBJ2-2
abundance: few

CDR3aa: CASSQESLAGEGELFF
CDR3nt: TGTGCCAGCAGCCAAGAATCCCTAGCGGGAGAGGGGGAGCTGTTTTTT
d_gene: TRBD2
v_gene: TRBV4-2
j_gene: TRBJ2-2
abundance: .

CDR3aa: CASSLDRGLNSPLHF
CDR3nt: TGTGCCAGCAGTTTAGACAGGGGGCTTAATTCACCCCTCCACTTT
d_gene: TRBD1
v_gene: TRBV28
j_gene: TRBJ1-6
abundance: .

CDR3aa: CASSQGPGYTF
CDR3nt: TGTGCCAGCAGCCAAGGGCCTGGCTACACCTTC
d_gene: .
v_gene: TRBV5-6
j_gene: TRBJ1-2
abundance: few

CDR3aa: CASSPPSSGRKTQYF
CDR3nt: TGTGCCAGCAGCCCCCCTTCTAGCGGGAGGAAGACCCAGTACTTC
d_gene: TRBD2
v_gene: TRBV6-1
j_gene: TRBJ2-5
abundance: few

CDR3aa: CASSLGQHEQYF
CDR3nt: TGTGCCAGCAGCTTAGGACAGCACGAGCAGTACTTC
d_gene: .
v_gene: TRBV7-2
j_gene: TRBJ2-7
abundance: .

CDR3aa: CASSTDGEQETQYF
CDR3nt: TGTGCCAGCAGTACGGACGGCGAACAAGAGACCCAGTACTTC
d_gene: .
v_gene: TRBV12-3/TRBV12-4
j_gene: TRBJ2-5
abundance: .

CDR3aa: CASRRPQGQGGTDTQYF
CDR3nt: TGTGCCAGCAGACGTCCACAAGGGCAGGGAGGAACAGATACGCAGTATTTT
d_gene: .
v_gene: TRBV2
j_gene: TRBJ2-3
abundance: .

CDR3aa: CATAGGRNYGYTF
CDR3nt: TGTGCCACCGCAGGGGGCAGGAACTATGGCTACACCTTC
d_gene: TRBD1
v_gene: TRBV12-3/TRBV12-4
j_gene: TRBJ1-2
abundance: .

CDR3aa: CASSPFEQGSYGYTF
CDR3nt: TGTGCCAGCAGCCCGTTTGAACAGGGGAGCTATGGCTACACCTTC
d_gene: TRBD1
v_gene: TRBV4-2
j_gene: TRBJ1-2
abundance: few

CDR3aa: CASSLAGGRTNTEAFF
CDR3nt: TGTGCCAGCAGCTTAGCCGGTGGCAGAACGAACACTGAAGCTTTCTTT
d_gene: .
v_gene: TRBV7-9
j_gene: TRBJ1-1
abundance: .

CDR3aa: CASSPPRVLGNTIYF
CDR3nt: TGTGCCAGCAGCCCGCCTAGGGTCCTCGGAAACACCATATATTTT
d_gene: .
v_gene: TRBV28
j_gene: TRBJ1-3
abundance: .

CDR3aa: CASSKGRTEAFF
CDR3nt: TGTGCCAGCAGCAAAGGGCGGACTGAAGCTTTCTTT
d_gene: .
v_gene: TRBV12-3/TRBV12-4
j_gene: TRBJ1-1
abundance: .

CDR3aa: CSAGALGSGANVLTF
CDR3nt: TGCAGTGCCGGGGCCCTTGGCTCTGGGGCCAACGTCCTGACTTTC
d_gene: .
v_gene: TRBV20-1
j_gene: TRBJ2-6
abundance: few

CDR3aa: CATSIYGAGEQFF
CDR3nt: TGTGCCACCAGCATTTATGGAGCGGGTGAGCAGTTCTTC
d_gene: .
v_gene: TRBV15
j_gene: TRBJ2-1
abundance: .

CDR3aa: CAWSVTRAKYF
CDR3nt: TGTGCCTGGAGTGTAACCCGTGCGAAGTACTTC
d_gene: .
v_gene: TRBV30
j_gene: TRBJ2-7
abundance: .

CDR3aa: CASSLARQPETQYF
CDR3nt: TGCGCCAGCAGCTTGGCCAGACAGCCGGAGACCCAGTACTTC
d_gene: .
v_gene: TRBV5-1
j_gene: TRBJ2-5
abundance: few

CDR3aa: CSARAGDNEQFF
CDR3nt: TGCAGTGCTAGAGCTGGGGACAATGAGCAGTTCTTC
d_gene: .
v_gene: TRBV20-1
j_gene: TRBJ2-1
abundance: .

CDR3aa: CASSPLAGGYYEQYF
CDR3nt: TGTGCCAGCAGCCCACTAGCGGGAGGGTACTACGAGCAGTACTTC
d_gene: TRBD2
v_gene: TRBV3-1
j_gene: TRBJ2-7
abundance: many

CDR3aa: CASSLVPRGANEKLFF
CDR3nt: TGTGCCAGCAGCCTAGTGCCGCGGGGGGCTAATGAAAAACTGTTTTTT
d_gene: .
v_gene: TRBV7-9
j_gene: TRBJ1-4
abundance: .

CDR3aa: CASSRQGRRTDTQYF
CDR3nt: TGCGCCAGCAGCAGACAGGGAAGGCGCACAGATACGCAGTATTTT
d_gene: TRBD1
v_gene: TRBV5-1
j_gene: TRBJ2-3
abundance: many

CDR3aa: CASSDPGSNSYEQYF
CDR3nt: TGTGCCAGCAGCGACCCGGGCTCCAACTCCTACGAGCAGTACTTC
d_gene: .
v_gene: TRBV6-2/TRBV6-3
j_gene: TRBJ2-7
abundance: .

CDR3aa: CASTRGAVGETQYF
CDR3nt: TGTGCCAGCACGCGGGGGGCCGTAGGGGAGACCCAGTACTTC
d_gene: TRBD2
v_gene: TRBV3-1
j_gene: TRBJ2-5
abundance: few

CDR3aa: CASSLVTGTSGIVDTQYF
CDR3nt: TGTGCCAGCAGCTTAGTGACCGGGACTAGCGGGATCGTGGATACGCAGTATTTT
d_gene: TRBD2
v_gene: TRBV7-8
j_gene: TRBJ2-3
abundance: .

CDR3aa: CASSLAWGAMNTEAFF
CDR3nt: TGCGCCAGCAGCTTGGCCTGGGGGGCGATGAACACTGAAGCTTTCTTT
d_gene: .
v_gene: TRBV5-1
j_gene: TRBJ1-1
abundance: few

CDR3aa: CAITEAPVDTQYF
CDR3nt: TGTGCCATCACCGAAGCCCCGGTCGATACGCAGTATTTT
d_gene: .
v_gene: TRBV10-3
j_gene: TRBJ2-3
abundance: few

CDR3aa: CASSYSRARVRGAYNEQFF
CDR3nt: TGTGCCAGCAGTTACTCGAGGGCTCGGGTGCGGGGGGCCTACAATGAGCAGTTCTTC
d_gene: TRBD2
v_gene: TRBV6-2/TRBV6-3
j_gene: TRBJ2-1
abundance: .

CDR3aa: CASSSFAGTSGKRTDTQYF
CDR3nt: TGTGCCAGCAGCTCTTTCGCCGGGACTAGCGGGAAGAGAACAGATACGCAGTATTTT
d_gene: TRBD2
v_gene: TRBV11-1
j_gene: TRBJ2-3
abundance: many

CDR3aa: CSAREGATNEKLFF
CDR3nt: TGCAGTGCTAGAGAGGGTGCAACTAATGAAAAACTGTTTTTT
d_gene: .
v_gene: TRBV20-1
j_gene: TRBJ1-4
abundance: many

CDR3aa: CSARDRNYHASSYNEQFF
CDR3nt: TGCAGTGCTAGAGATCGGAACTATCACGCTAGCTCCTACAATGAGCAGTTCTTC
d_gene: .
v_gene: TRBV20-1
j_gene: TRBJ2-1
abundance: .

CDR3aa: CSVEKGRRETQYF
CDR3nt: TGCAGCGTTGAAAAAGGCAGGAGGGAGACCCAGTACTTC
d_gene: .
v_gene: TRBV29-1
j_gene: TRBJ2-5
abundance: few

CDR3aa: CASSPYPSRQETQYF
CDR3nt: TGTGCCAGCTCACCATACCCCAGTAGACAAGAGACCCAGTACTTC
d_gene: .
v_gene: TRBV18
j_gene: TRBJ2-5
abundance: .

CDR3aa: CASSRTNEQFF
CDR3nt: TGTGCCAGCAGCCGCACCAATGAGCAGTTCTTC
d_gene: .
v_gene: TRBV6-2/TRBV6-3
j_gene: TRBJ2-1
abundance: many

CDR3aa: CASSPSTLIDTQYF
CDR3nt: TGCGCCAGCAGCCCCTCCACCTTAATAGATACGCAGTATTTT
d_gene: .
v_gene: TRBV4-3
j_gene: TRBJ2-3
abundance: .

CDR3aa: CASSSMGQGADTQYF
CDR3nt: TGTGCCAGCAGCTCGATGGGACAGGGGGCAGATACGCAGTATTTT
d_gene: TRBD1
v_gene: TRBV28
j_gene: TRBJ2-3
abundance: few

CDR3aa: CSAREEPEQFF
CDR3nt: TGCAGTGCTAGGGAAGAGCCTGAGCAGTTCTTC
d_gene: .
v_gene: TRBV20-1
j_gene: TRBJ2-1
abundance: .

CDR3aa: CASSKRQGKETQYF
CDR3nt: TGTGCCAGCAGTAAAAGACAGGGGAAAGAGACCCAGTACTTC
d_gene: TRBD1
v_gene: TRBV28
j_gene: TRBJ2-5
abundance: many